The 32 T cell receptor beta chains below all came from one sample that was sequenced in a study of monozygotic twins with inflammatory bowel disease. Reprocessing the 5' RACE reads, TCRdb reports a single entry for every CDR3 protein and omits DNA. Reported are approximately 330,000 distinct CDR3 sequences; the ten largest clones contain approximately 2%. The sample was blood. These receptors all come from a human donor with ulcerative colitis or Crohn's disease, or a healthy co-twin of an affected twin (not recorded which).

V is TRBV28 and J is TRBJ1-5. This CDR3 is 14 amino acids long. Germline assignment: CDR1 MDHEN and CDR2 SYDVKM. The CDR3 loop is CASSQLLIDQPQHF.

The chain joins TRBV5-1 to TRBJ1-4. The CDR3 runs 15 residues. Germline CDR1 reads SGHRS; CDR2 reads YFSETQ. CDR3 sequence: CASSLWAGFNEKLFF.

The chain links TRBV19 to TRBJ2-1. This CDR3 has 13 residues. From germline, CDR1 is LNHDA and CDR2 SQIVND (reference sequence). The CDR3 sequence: CASRVDPVGEQFF. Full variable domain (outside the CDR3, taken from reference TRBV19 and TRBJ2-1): DGGITQSPKYLFRKEGQNVTLSCEQNLNHDAMYWYRQDPGQGLRLIYYSQIVNDFQKGDIAEGYSVSREKKESFPLTVTSAQKNPTAFYLCASRVDPVGEQFFGPGTRLTVL.

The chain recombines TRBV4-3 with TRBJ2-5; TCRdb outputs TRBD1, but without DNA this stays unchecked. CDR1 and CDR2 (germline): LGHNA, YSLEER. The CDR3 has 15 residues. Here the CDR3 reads CASSRAGTGRETQYF.

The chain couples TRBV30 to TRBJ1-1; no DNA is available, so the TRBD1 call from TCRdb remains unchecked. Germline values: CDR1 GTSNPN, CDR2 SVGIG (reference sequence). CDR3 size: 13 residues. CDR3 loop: CAWGGRRNTEAFF.

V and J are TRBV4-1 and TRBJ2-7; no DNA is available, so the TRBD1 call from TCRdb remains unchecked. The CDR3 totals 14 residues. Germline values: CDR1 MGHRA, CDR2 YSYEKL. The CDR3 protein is CASSQRTGINEQYF.

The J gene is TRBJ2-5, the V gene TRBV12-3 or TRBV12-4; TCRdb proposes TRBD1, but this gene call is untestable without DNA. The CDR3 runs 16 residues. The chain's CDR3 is CASSRTGTDSKETQYF.

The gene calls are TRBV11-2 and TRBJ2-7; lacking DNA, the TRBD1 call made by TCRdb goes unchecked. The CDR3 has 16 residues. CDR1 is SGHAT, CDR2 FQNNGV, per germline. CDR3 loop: CASSLLGQGGIDEQYF.

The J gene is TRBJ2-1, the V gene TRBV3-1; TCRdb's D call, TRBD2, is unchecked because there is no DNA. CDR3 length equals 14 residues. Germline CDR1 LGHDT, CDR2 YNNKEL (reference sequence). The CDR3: CASSQTRSYNEQFF.

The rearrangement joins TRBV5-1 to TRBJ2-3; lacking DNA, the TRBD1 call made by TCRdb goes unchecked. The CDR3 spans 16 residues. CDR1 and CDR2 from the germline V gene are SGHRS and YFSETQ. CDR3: CASSLSPDRNTDTQYF.

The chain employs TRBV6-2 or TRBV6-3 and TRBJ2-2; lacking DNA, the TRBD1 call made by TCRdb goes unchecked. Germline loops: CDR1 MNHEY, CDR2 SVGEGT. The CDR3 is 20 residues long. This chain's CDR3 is CASSLARGQGAFRNTGELFF.

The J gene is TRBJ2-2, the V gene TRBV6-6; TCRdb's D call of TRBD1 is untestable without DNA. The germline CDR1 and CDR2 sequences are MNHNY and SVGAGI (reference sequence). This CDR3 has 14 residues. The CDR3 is CASRPTGAGWELFF.

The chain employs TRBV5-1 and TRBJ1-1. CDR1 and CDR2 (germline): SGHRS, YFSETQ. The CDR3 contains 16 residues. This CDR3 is CASSSGWGSMNTEAFF. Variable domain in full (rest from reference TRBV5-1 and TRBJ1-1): KAGVTQTPRYLIKTRGQQVTLSCSPISGHRSVSWYQQTPGQGLQFLFEYFSETQRNKGNFPGRFSGRQFSNSRSEMNVSTLELGDSALYLCASSSGWGSMNTEAFFGQGTRLTVV.

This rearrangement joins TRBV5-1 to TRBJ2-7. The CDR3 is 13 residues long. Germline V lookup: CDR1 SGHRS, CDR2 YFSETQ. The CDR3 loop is CASSLGDGYEQYF.

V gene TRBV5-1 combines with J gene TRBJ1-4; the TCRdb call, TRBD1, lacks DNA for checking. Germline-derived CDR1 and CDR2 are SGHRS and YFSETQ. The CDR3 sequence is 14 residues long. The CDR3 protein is CASSLGQGGEKLFF.

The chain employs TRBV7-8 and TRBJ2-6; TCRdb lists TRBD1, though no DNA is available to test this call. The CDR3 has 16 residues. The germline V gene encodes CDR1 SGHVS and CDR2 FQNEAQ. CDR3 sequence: CASSLGQGTGANVLTF.

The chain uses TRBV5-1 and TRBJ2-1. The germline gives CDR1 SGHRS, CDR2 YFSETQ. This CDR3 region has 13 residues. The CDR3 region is CASSLADLNEQFF.

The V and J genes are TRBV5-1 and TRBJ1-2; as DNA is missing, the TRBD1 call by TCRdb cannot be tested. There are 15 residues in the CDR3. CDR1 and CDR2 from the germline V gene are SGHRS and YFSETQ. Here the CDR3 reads CASSLYPEGAKGYTF.

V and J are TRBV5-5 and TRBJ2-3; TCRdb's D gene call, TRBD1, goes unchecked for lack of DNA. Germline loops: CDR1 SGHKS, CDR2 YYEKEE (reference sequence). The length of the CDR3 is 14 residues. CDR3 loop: CASSLDGIGDTQYF.

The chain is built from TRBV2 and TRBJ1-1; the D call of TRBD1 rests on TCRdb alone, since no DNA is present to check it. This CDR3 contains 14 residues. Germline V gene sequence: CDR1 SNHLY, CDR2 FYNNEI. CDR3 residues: CASSVQGVRTEAFF.

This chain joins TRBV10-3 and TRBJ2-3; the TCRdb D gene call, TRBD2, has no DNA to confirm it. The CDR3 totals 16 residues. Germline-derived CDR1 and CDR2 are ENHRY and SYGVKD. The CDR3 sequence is CAISKSTSGGPDTQYF.

This CDR3 is CASGRSGTGNTIYF. J is TRBJ1-3 and V is TRBV27; TCRdb's D call of TRBD1 is untestable without DNA. CDR1 is MNHEY, CDR2 SMNVEV, per germline (reference sequence). The CDR3 is 14 amino acids.

CDR3 amino acids: CASKIFLSSGGAQETQYF. This chain connects TRBV7-6 to TRBJ2-5; TCRdb calls TRBD2, which cannot be checked without DNA. The CDR3 is made up of 18 amino acids. CDR1 is SGHVS, CDR2 FNYEAQ, per germline.

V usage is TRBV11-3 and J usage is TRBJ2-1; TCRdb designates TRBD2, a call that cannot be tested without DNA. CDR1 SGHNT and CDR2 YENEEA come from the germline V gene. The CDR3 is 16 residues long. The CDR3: CASSSRSSGSYNEQFF.

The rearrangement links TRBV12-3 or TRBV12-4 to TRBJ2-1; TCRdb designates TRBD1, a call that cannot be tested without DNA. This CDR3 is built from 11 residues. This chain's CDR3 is CASSLDRQQFF.

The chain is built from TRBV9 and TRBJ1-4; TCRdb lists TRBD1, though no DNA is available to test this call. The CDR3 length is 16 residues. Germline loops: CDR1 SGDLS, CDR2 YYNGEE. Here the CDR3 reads CASSPPPGATNEKLFF. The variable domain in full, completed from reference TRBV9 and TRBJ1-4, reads DSGVTQTPKHLITATGQRVTLRCSPRSGDLSVYWYQQSLDQGLQFLIQYYNGEERAKGNILERFSAQQFPDLHSELNLSSLELGDSALYFCASSPPPGATNEKLFFGSGTQLSVL.

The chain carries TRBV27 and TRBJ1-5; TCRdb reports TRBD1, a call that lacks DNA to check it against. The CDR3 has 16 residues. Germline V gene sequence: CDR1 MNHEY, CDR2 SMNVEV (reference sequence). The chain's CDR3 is CASSPPGAAMDQPQHF.

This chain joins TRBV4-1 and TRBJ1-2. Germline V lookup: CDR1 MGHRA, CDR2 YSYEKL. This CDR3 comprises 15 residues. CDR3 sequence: CASSPLNWINYGYTF.

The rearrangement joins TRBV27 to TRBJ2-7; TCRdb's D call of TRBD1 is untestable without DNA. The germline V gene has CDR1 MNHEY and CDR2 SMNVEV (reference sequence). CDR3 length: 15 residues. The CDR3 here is CASSLVGQNSYEQYF.

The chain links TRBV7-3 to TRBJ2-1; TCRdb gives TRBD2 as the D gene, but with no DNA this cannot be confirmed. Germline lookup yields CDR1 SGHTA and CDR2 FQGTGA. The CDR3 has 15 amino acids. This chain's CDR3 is CASSPTSGADNEQFF.

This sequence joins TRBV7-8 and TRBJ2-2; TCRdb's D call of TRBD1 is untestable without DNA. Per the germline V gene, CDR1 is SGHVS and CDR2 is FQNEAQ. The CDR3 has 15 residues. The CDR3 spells CASSLTFGAAGELFF.

This chain's CDR3 is CASSLYGGGTTYEQYF. The chain recombines TRBV7-2 with TRBJ2-7; without DNA, the TCRdb call of TRBD1 cannot be checked. CDR1 and CDR2 (germline): SGHTA, FQGNSA. CDR3 length: 16 residues.